This note documents a single T cell receptor beta chain sequence. Its cognate antigen is unknown. The time point: late sampling 161 to 241 days after vaccination in a few convalescent patients. The entry originates in a study of vaccination and CD4 T cells after COVID-19. Study observations and caveats: Spike mono-reactivity was found in 304 of the 307 vaccine-specific clones identified in convalescent patients.

TCRdb passed the PCR reads through MiXCR, listing each CDR3 protein once. The data show about 36,000 distinct CDR3 sequences, with about 34% seen just once and 5.8% held by the top ten. The CDR3 extends over 16 amino acids. Germline V CDR1 and CDR2: MDHEN, SYDVKM. V was pared by 3 bases and J by 4 bases, with 5 bases of the junction left unmatched. Specimen: CD4+ T cells from blood, collected about 7 months after SARS-CoV-2 vaccination. This sequence was found in a human donor who had recovered from COVID-19. V and J are TRBV28 and TRBJ2-3; TRBD2 matches at 12 bases. CDR3 in amino acids: CASSFPSGRAADTQYF. For the CDR3, the DNA is TGTGCCAGCAGTTTCCCTAGCGGGAGGGCCGCAGATACGCAGTATTTT.